This entry features one TCR beta chain sequence. Its antigen remains unidentified. This specimen belongs to a study of cytomegalovirus exposure and HLA in healthy donors. Study at large: The approximately 720 first-cohort repertoires and the 120 or so validation repertoires shared the same platform, a later analysis reported. Study findings and constraints: The study designated 150 or so TCR beta chains cytomegalovirus-associated. Specific recognition of CMV antigens was confirmed in vitro for a few chains (all CMV-associated). Most TCRs appeared rarely, but some public TCRs recurred in many donors.

Trimming pared 6 bases from V and 5 bases from J, leaving 13 bases between. The germline V gene has CDR1 MRHNA and CDR2 SNTAGT. The length of the CDR3 is 13 residues. Method: immunoSEQ multiplex PCR; TCRdb's copy keeps in-frame clones and lacks some. The sample lists roughly 150,000 clones; nearly 90% were seen once. The receptor was derived from a woman aged 18-29 years in good health and CMV-seropositive. Material for sequencing was PBMCs. V and J are TRBV6-4 and TRBJ1-1; D perhaps matches TRBD1 (5 bases). CDR3 sequence reads: CASRTGEGTEAFF. CDR3 DNA sequence: TGTGCCAGCAGAACGGGGGAGGGGACTGAAGCTTTCTTT.